This T cell receptor beta chain was retrieved from a study of T cells after yellow fever vaccination. This clonotype was seen more than once but under ten times. Germline V gene data show CDR1 as MNHNS and CDR2 as SASEGT. This CDR3 has 14 residues. Trimming stripped 4 bases from V and 2 bases from J, with 12 bases between. TCRdb reanalysed the 5' RACE reads using MiXCR and keeps one entry per CDR3 protein. Of some 200,000 distinct CDR3 sequences listed, about 3% are singletons. This chain connects TRBV6-1 to TRBJ2-7, with D perhaps TRBD1 or TRBD2 (5 bases each). The sequence derives from a man between 18 and 35 years old who received the YFV17D yellow fever vaccine. Source: CD4+ T cells sorted from PBMCs, taken 10 days after the yellow fever booster vaccination. CDR3 sequence (DNA): TGTGCCAGCAGTGGGGACGTAGGGCCCTACGAGCAGTACTTC. Protein: CASSGDVGPYEQYF.